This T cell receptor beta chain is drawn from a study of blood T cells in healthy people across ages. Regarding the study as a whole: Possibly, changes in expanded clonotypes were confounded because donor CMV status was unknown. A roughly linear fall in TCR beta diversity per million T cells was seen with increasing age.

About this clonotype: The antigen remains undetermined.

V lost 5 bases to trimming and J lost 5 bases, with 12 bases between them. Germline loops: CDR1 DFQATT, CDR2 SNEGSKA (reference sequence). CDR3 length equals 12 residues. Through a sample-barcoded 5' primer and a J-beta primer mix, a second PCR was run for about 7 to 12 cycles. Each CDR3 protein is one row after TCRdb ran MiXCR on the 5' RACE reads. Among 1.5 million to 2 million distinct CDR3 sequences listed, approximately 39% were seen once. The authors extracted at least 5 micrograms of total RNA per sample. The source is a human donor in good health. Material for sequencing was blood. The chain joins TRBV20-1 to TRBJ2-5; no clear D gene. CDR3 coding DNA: TGCAGTGCTCCCGGTCGTGAGGAGACCCAGTACTTC. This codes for CSAPGREETQYF.